This T cell receptor (beta chain) was identified in a study of T-cell reconstitution after alpha-beta-depleted transplantation in children. Study outcomes and limitations: When one year had passed after transplant, most T-cell counts and diversity came from newly produced T cells. Several patients had high TCRbeta diversity at day 60; it came from surviving recipient T cells and thymic progenitors.

This sample's TCRbeta library carried unique molecular identifier barcodes. TCRdb reprocessed the PCR reads via MiXCR and lists one record per CDR3 protein. There are some 460,000 distinct CDR3 sequences in the sample; under 20% occur only once, and 29% lies in the top ten. Deletions cut 2 bases from V and 6 bases from J, with 14 bases between. The CDR3 loop spans 15 amino acids. About this clonotype itself: The target antigen is unknown.

Sequences were derived from PBMCs, mostly from graft donor cells, sampled 360 days after TCRalphabeta/CD19-depleted stem cell transplant. The sequence was collected from a boy under two years old who had a stem cell transplant for Wiskott-Aldrich syndrome, so the T cells may come from the graft donor. The V call is TRBV12-3 or TRBV12-4, the J call TRBJ2-1; D not resolved. The CDR3 loop reads CASSLFGFMANEQFF. As DNA, the CDR3 is TGTGCCAGCAGTTTATTCGGCTTTATGGCCAATGAGCAGTTCTTC.